These 7 T cell receptor beta chains came from one sample sequenced in a study of T cell responses to AZD1222 COVID-19 vaccine. TCRdb keeps only in-frame clones here, not all; method: immunoSEQ multiplex PCR. The sample records some 130,000 clones, more than 85% being singletons. Sequenced here: peripheral blood, sampled on day 0 of AZD1222 vaccination. All receptors come from an adult in good health.

The rearrangement links TRBV28 to TRBJ2-2; TRBD2 might be the D (5 bases). This CDR3 has 15 residues. Trimming removed 5 bases at V and 1 base at J, with 11 bases between. Germline V gives CDR1 MDHEN, CDR2 SYDVKM. This CDR3 is CASSTLEGNTGELFF. The CDR3 nucleotides are TGTGCCAGCAGTACCCTCGAGGGGAACACCGGGGAGCTGTTTTTT.

CDR3 nucleotide sequence: TGTGCCAGCAGTAAAGGGGTTTTATCCTACAATGAGCAGTTCTTC. Translation: CASSKGVLSYNEQFF. V and J are TRBV3-1 (or the pseudogene TRBV3-2) and TRBJ2-1; a possible D gene is TRBD1 (5 bases). The CDR3 contains 15 residues. Trimming left V 6 bases short and J 1 base short, with 13 bases between. Germline V gene sequence: CDR1 LGHDT, CDR2 YNNKEL (reference sequence).

Only one count was recorded for this clone. This rearrangement joins TRBV5-1 to TRBJ2-1, with no clear D. The CDR3 is 12 amino acids. Trimming took 4 bases from V and 5 from J, leaving 7 bases between them. Germline assignment: CDR1 SGHRS and CDR2 YFSETQ. In nucleotides, the CDR3 is TGCGCCAGCAGCCCCCCCCACAATGAGCAGTTCTTC. Its protein is CASSPPHNEQFF.

The CDR3 DNA reads as TGTGCCACCAGTGATGTCAGGGGGGCCTCCTACGAGCAGTACTTC. This gives the protein CATSDVRGASYEQYF. The J gene is TRBJ2-7, the V gene TRBV24-1; a weak D match, TRBD1 (7 bases). Germline lookup yields CDR1 KGHDR and CDR2 SFDVKD. Trimming removed 3 bases from V and 0 bases from J, with 11 bases in between. The CDR3 consists of 15 residues.

This rearrangement joins TRBV6-5 to TRBJ2-7, with 7 positions matching TRBD1. The V segment lost 4 bases and the J segment 3 bases; nucleotides outside the gene matches: 9. The germline CDR1 and CDR2 sequences are MNHEY and SVGAGI. CDR3 length: 15 amino acids. Written as DNA, the CDR3 is TGTGCCAGCAGTTCCCGACAGGGATCGATCTACGAGCAGTACTTC. It is translated as CASSSRQGSIYEQYF.

The rearrangement joins TRBV5-1 to TRBJ2-3; D possibly uses TRBD1 or TRBD2 (5 bases each). Germline loops: CDR1 SGHRS, CDR2 YFSETQ. The CDR3 extends over 15 amino acids. V lost 0 bases and J 4 bases, leaving 12 bases between the germline ends. CDR3 amino acids: CASSLAGASPDTQYF. The CDR3, as DNA: TGCGCCAGCAGCTTGGCCGGGGCTAGCCCAGATACGCAGTATTTT.

This chain connects TRBV6-5 to TRBJ1-3; TRBD1 might be the D (6 bases). The V end was cut by 0 bases, the J end by 8 bases, with 14 bases between. CDR1 is MNHEY and CDR2 is SVGAGI in the germline V gene. This CDR3 is built from 15 residues. CDR3 sequence: CASSYSRGSIHTIYF. The CDR3 bases are TGTGCCAGCAGTTACTCTAGGGGGTCGATCCACACCATATATTTT.